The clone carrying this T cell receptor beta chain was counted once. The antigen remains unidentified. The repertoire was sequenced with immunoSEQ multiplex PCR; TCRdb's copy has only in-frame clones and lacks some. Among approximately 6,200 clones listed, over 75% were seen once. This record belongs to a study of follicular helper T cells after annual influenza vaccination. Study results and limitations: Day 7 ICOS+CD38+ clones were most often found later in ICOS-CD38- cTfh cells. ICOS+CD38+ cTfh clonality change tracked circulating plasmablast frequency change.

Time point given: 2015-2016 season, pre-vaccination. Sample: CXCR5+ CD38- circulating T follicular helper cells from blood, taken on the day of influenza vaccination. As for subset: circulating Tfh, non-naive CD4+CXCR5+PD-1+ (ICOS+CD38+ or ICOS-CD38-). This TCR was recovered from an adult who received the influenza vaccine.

The CDR3 nucleotides are TGTGCCAGCAGCTCTAGTGGGACGAACGAGCAGTACTTC. Its translation: CASSSSGTNEQYF. The genes are TRBV7-2 and TRBJ2-7; either TRBD1 or TRBD2 may supply D (5 bases each). Germline values: CDR1 SGHTA, CDR2 FQGNSA. This CDR3 contains 13 residues. The V end lost 4 bases, the J end lost 5 bases, and 12 bases lay between the germline ends.